The entry below describes one TCR beta chain. The target antigen is unknown. Ophthalmopathy not arising within 18 months of follow-up defined hyperthyroidism as stable. Symptoms, serum thyroxine and TRAb, thyroid ultrasound, and orbital computed tomography formed the diagnostic basis. The authors isolated PBMCs from around 10 ml of fresh peripheral blood. The data belong to a study of Graves' ophthalmopathy and Graves' hyperthyroidism. Findings and caveats of the study: In blood appeared most of the expanded thyroid clonotypes whose frequency exceeded 0.001.

Amplification of the TCR beta CDR3 regions used RNA transcripts (as template). HTBI primers primed a first-round RT-PCR, and a second-round multiplex PCR followed. TCRdb called the multiplex PCR reads again in MiXCR, with one record for every CDR3 protein. Of roughly 420,000 distinct CDR3 sequences in the sample, 20% to 25% are singletons; the top ten hold under 3.5%. The junction had 5 bases not matched to a gene; V was cut back by 8 bases and J by 7 bases. The CDR3 contains 13 residues. The chain recombines TRBV12-3 or TRBV12-4 with TRBJ1-6, with TRBD1 matching 7 bases. The receptor comes from a woman aged 18-30 years with stable Graves' hyperthyroidism. The sequenced sample was peripheral blood. CDR3 in DNA: TGTGCCAGCGGTATACAGGGGAATTCACCCCTCCACTTT. Translation: CASGIQGNSPLHF.